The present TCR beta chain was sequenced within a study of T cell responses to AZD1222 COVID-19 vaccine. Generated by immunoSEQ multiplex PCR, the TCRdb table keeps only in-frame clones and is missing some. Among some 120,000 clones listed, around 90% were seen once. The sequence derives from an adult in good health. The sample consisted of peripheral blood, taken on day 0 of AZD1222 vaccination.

CDR3 amino acids: CASSGTGGALIDEQYF. The CDR3 DNA reads TGTGCCAGCAGCGGAACTGGGGGGGCATTAATAGACGAGCAGTACTTC. The rearrangement joins TRBV4-2 to TRBJ2-7; D is perhaps TRBD2 (7 bases). The CDR3 has 16 residues. The ends were cut back, 5 bases at V and 5 bases at J, with 22 bases in the middle. Germline-derived CDR1 and CDR2 are LGHNA and YNFKEQ.